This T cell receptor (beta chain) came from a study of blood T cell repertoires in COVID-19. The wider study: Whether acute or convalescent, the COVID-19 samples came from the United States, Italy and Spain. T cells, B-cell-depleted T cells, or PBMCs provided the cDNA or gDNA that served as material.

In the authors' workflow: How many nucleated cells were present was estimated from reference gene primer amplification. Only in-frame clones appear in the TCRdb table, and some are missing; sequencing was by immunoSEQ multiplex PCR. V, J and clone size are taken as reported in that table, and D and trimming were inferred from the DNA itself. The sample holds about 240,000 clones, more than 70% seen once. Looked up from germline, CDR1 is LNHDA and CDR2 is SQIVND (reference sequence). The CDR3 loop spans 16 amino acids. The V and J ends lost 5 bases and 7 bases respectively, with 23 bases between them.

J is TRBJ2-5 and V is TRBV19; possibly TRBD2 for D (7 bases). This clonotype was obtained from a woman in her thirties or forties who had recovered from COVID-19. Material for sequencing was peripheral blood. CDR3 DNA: TGTGCCAGTAGTGCCACCGGGGGGCCGCGCCTAGGGACCCAGTACTTC. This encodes CASSATGGPRLGTQYF.